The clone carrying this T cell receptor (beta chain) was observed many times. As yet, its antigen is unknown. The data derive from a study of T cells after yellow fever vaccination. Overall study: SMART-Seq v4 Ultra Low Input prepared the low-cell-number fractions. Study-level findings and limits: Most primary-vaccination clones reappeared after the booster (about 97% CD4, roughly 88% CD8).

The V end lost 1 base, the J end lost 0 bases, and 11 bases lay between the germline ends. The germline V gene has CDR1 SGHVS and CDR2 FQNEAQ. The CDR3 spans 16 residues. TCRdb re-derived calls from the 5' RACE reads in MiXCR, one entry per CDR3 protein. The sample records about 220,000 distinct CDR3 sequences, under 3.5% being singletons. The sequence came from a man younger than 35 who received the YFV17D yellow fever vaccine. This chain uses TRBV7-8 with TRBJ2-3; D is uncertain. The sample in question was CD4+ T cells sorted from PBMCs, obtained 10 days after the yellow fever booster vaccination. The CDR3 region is CASSLVRPPSTDTQYF. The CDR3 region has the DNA TGTGCCAGCAGCTTAGTTCGTCCCCCTAGCACAGATACGCAGTATTTT.